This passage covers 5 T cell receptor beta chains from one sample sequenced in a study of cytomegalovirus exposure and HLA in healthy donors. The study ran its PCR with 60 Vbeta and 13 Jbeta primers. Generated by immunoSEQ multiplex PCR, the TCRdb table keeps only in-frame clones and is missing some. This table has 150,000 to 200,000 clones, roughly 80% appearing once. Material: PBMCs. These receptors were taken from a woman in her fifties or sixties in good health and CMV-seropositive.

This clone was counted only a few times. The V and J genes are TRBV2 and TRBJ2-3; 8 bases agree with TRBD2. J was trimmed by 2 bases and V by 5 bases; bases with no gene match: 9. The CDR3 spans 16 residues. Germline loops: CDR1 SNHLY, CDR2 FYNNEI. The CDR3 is CASSRNKAGATDTQYF. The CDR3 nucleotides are TGTGCCAGCAGTAGAAATAAAGCGGGGGCCACAGATACGCAGTATTTT.

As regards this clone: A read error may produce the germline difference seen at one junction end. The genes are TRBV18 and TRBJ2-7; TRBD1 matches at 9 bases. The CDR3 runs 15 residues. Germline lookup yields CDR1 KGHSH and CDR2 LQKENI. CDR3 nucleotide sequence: TGTGCCAGCTCCCCACAGGGGGCGTCCAACTACGAGCAGTACTTC. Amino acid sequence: CASSPQGASNYEQYF. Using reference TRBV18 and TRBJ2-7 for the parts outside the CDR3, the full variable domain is NAGVMQNPRHLVRRRGQEARLRCSPMKGHSHVYWYRQLPEEGLKFMVYLQKENIIDESGMPKERFSAEFPKEGPSILRIQQVVRGDSAAYFCASSPQGASNYEQYFGPGTRLTVT.

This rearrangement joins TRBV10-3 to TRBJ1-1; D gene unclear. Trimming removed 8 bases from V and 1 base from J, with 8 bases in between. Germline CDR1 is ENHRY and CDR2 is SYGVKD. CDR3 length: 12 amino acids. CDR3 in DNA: TGTGCCATCTCCTACGGGAACACTGAAGCTTTCTTT. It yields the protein CAISYGNTEAFF.

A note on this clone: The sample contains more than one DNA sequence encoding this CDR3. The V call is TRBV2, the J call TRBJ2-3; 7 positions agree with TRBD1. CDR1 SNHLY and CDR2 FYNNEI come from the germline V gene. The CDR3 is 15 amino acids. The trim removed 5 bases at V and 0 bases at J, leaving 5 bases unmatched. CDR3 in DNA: TGTGCCAGCAGTAAGACAGGGTACAGCACAGATACGCAGTATTTT. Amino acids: CASSKTGYSTDTQYF.

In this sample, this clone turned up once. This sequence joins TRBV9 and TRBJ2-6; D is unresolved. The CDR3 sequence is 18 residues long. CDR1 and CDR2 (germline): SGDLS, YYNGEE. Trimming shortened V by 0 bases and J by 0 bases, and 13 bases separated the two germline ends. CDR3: CASSVETDSTSGANVLTF. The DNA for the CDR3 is TGTGCCAGCAGCGTAGAAACAGATTCAACCTCTGGGGCCAACGTCCTGACTTTC.